The present T cell receptor (beta chain) was sequenced within a study of radiation and T cells in renal cell carcinoma. Method: immunoSEQ multiplex PCR; TCRdb's copy keeps in-frame clones and lacks some. This table holds around 60,000 clones, about 80% found once. Time point defined: blood 2 weeks post-SBRT. Treatment described: 15 Gy SBRT to primary tumor, nephrectomy 4 weeks later. Blood was sampled at baseline, 2 weeks and 4 weeks after SBRT. J lost 3 bases, V lost 7 bases, and 15 bases had no gene match. There are 16 residues in the CDR3. Germline V CDR1 and CDR2: SNHLY, FYNNEI. The clonotype was recovered from a man in his 60s with renal cell carcinoma. This chain connects TRBV2 to TRBJ2-7; TRBD2 agrees at 7 bases. The material sequenced was blood, taken from a patient whose treatment included radiotherapy and nephrectomy. The CDR3 here is CASMPPGGEDRYEQYV. The CDR3 region has the DNA TGTGCCAGCATGCCCCCTGGGGGGGAGGATCGCTACGAGCAGTACGTC.